This TCR beta chain originates from a study of blood T cell repertoires in COVID-19. Across the whole study: T cells, B-cell-depleted T cells, or PBMCs provided the cDNA or gDNA that served as material.

The CDR3 is 15 residues long. The germline V gene has CDR1 SGHTA and CDR2 FQGTGA. V was pared by 2 bases and J by 2 bases, with 10 bases between. This table comes from immunoSEQ multiplex PCR, and its TCRdb copy is limited to in-frame clones, with some not included. This table holds 300,000 to 350,000 clones, over 75% found once. Input material: PBMCs or T cells enriched from blood (not recorded which). The TCR originated in a young man who had recovered from COVID-19. The chain employs TRBV7-3 and TRBJ2-1; weak D call: TRBD2 (5 bases). The CDR3 DNA reads as TGTGCCAGCAGCTTAGCAGCGGCGGCCTACAATGAGCAGTTCTTC. The encoded protein is CASSLAAAAYNEQFF. The full variable domain, with the rest looked up from reference TRBV7-3 and TRBJ2-1, is GAGVSQTPSNKVTEKGKYVELRCDPISGHTALYWYRQSLGQGPEFLIYFQGTGAADDSGLPNDRFFAVRPEGSVSTLKIQRTERGDSAVYLCASSLAAAAYNEQFFGPGTRLTVL.